The entry that follows covers one T cell receptor (beta chain) sequence. Its antigen is unidentified. The CDR3 loop spans 15 amino acids. Between the trimmed V and J ends, which lost 4 bases and 0 bases, there was a span of 11 bases. From germline, CDR1 is SGDLS and CDR2 YYNGEE. The healthy adult donors were HIV-negative and reported no recent acute infections or vaccinations. This entry belongs to a study of shared clonotypes between healthy human individuals. Method: immunoSEQ multiplex PCR; TCRdb's copy keeps in-frame clones and lacks some. This sample has roughly 2.6 million clones, with roughly 92% found just once. Study-wide points: Sampling used blood alone; tissue repertoires probably differ.

The sample was naive CD4+ T cells sorted from blood. The subset here: CD45RA+ positively selected. The chain uses TRBV9 and TRBJ1-5, with D uncertain. The sequence was collected from a man aged 18-30 years in good health. CDR3 loop: CASSPGGNSNQPQHF. CDR3 DNA sequence: TGTGCCAGCAGCCCGGGCGGTAATAGCAATCAGCCCCAGCATTTT.